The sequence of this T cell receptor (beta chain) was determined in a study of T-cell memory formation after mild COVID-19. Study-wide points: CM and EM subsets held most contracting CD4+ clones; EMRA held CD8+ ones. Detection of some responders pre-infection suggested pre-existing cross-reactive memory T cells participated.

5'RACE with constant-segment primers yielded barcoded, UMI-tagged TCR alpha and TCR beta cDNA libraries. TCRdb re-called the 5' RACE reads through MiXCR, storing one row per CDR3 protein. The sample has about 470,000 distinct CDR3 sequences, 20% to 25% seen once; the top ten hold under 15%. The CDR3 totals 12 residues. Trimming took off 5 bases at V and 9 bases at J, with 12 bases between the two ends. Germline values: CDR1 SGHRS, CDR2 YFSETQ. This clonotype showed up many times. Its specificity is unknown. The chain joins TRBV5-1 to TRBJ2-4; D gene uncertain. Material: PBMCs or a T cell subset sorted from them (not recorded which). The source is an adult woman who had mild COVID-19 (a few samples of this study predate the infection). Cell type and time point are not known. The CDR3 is CASSSPSGIQYF. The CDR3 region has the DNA TGCGCCAGCAGTTCACCCTCAGGCATTCAGTACTTC.